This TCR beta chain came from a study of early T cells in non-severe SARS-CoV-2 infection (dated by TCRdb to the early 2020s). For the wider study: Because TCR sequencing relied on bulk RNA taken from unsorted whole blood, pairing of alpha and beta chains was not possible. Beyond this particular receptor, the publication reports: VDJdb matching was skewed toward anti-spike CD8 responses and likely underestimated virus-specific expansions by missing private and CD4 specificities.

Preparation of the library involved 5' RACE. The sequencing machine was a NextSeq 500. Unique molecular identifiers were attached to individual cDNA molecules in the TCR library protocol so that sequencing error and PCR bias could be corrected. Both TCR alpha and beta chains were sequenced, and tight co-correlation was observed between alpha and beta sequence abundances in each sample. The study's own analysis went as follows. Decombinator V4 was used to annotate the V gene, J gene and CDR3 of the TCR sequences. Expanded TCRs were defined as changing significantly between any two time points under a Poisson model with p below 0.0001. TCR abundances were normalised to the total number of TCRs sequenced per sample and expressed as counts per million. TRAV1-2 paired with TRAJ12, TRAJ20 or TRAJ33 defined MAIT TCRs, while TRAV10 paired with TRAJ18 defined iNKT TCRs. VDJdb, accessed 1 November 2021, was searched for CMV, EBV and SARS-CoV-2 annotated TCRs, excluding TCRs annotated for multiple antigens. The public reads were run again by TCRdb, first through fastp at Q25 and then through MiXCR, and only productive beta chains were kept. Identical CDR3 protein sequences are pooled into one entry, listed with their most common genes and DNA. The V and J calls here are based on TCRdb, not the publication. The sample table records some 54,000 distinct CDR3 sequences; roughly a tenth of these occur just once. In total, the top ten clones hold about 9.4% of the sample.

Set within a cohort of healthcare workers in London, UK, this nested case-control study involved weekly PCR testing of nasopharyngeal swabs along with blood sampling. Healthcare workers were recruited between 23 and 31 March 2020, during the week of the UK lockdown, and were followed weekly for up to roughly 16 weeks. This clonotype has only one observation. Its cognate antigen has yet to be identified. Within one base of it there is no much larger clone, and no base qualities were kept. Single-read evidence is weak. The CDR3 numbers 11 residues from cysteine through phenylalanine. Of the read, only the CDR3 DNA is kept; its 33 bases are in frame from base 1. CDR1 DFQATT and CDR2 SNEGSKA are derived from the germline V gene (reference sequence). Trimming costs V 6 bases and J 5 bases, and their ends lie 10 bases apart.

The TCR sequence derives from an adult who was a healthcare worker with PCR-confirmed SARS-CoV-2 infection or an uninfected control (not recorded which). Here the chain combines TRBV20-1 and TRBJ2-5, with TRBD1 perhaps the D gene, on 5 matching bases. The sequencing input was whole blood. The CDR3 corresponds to CSAMDMETQYF. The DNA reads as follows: TGCAGTGCCATGGACATGGAGACCCAGTACTTC.